This entry describes one T cell receptor beta chain. The entry originates in a study of blood T cell repertoires in COVID-19. Turning to the study itself: PBMCs, B-cell-depleted T cells, or T cells were the source of the cDNA or gDNA that made up the material.

Original handling: Reference gene primer amplification in the assay estimated nucleated cell counts. Sequencing used immunoSEQ multiplex PCR; TCRdb keeps in-frame clones, though not all of them. The V and J calls and clone size are taken from that table; D and trimming were inferred from the DNA. The sample lists under 95,000 clones; around 90% were seen once. The source material was peripheral blood. This TCR came from a human donor in a cohort sampled during active COVID-19.

The CDR3: CASSQEVDTNYGYTF. CDR3 nucleotide sequence: TGTGCCAGCAGCCAAGAAGTCGACACCAACTATGGCTACACCTTC. This chain links TRBV4-2 with TRBJ1-2; D is ambiguous. The ends were cut back, 0 bases at V and 2 bases at J, with 10 bases in the middle. CDR3 size: 15 residues. CDR1 and CDR2 (germline): LGHNA, YNFKEQ.